The 2 T cell receptor beta chains in this list originate from one sample, sequenced in a study of shared clonotypes between healthy human individuals. The assay was immunoSEQ multiplex PCR, and TCRdb's table has in-frame clones only and misses some. The sample has 1,400,000 or so clones; about 98.5% are singletons. Sequencing input: naive CD4+ T cells sorted from blood. As to subset: CD45RA+ positively selected. All receptors come from a man under 40 in good health.

The V and J genes are TRBV28 and TRBJ1-5; the match to TRBD1 covers 9 bases. There are 15 residues in the CDR3. Germline V gene lookup returns CDR1 MDHEN and CDR2 SYDVKM. Trimming at V came to 0 bases and at J to 6 bases, leaving 3 bases not matched to a gene. CDR3 coding DNA: TGTGCCAGCAGTTTATGGGGACAGGGCATTCAGCCCCAGCATTTT. Protein product: CASSLWGQGIQPQHF.

About this clone itself: A junction boundary mismatches the germline segment, possibly from a read error. The V gene is TRBV7-7, the J gene TRBJ2-1; D gene unclear. The germline V gene encodes CDR1 SSHAT and CDR2 FNYEAQ (reference sequence). The CDR3 contains 14 residues. The CDR3 nucleotides are TGTGCTAGCAGCTTAGCCCCGACAAGTAATGAGCAGTTCTTC. This gives the protein CASSLAPTSNEQFF.